This passage covers 18 T cell receptor beta chains from one sample sequenced in a study of identical twins. TCRdb redid the calling of the 5' RACE reads with MiXCR, one entry per CDR3 protein. The sample records about 100,000 distinct CDR3 sequences, roughly 6% being singletons. The sample consisted of memory T cells sorted from blood. All receptors derive from a woman aged 45-60 years in good health.

This clonotype was recorded at least ten times. The V and J genes are TRBV20-1 and TRBJ1-4, with D hard to call. Trimming took off 1 base at V and 5 bases at J, with 11 bases between the two ends. This CDR3 has 14 amino acids. From germline, CDR1 is DFQATT and CDR2 SNEGSKA (reference sequence). CDR3 amino acids: CSARARIFNEKLFF. The CDR3 coding sequence is TGCAGTGCTAGAGCCAGGATATTCAATGAAAAACTGTTTTTT.

This clonotype has a handful of counts. The chain carries TRBV7-6 and TRBJ2-5, with 9 bases that match TRBD2. CDR1 and CDR2 (germline): SGHVS, FNYEAQ. CDR3 length: 15 residues. V shed 5 bases, J shed 2 bases, and the junction held 6 bases outside the gene matches. The CDR3 DNA sequence: TGTGCCAGCAGCCCGACTAGCGGACCACAAGAGACCCAGTACTTC. Translated, it gives CASSPTSGPQETQYF.

This clonotype has ten or more counts. The V call is TRBV7-6, the J call TRBJ2-1, with 12 bases identical to TRBD2. The CDR3 is 16 residues long. Germline V gives CDR1 SGHVS, CDR2 FNYEAQ. Trimming at V came to 4 bases and at J to 5 bases, leaving 6 bases not matched to a gene. CDR3: CASSSSSGRVDNEQFF. The DNA of the CDR3 is TGTGCCAGCAGCTCCTCTAGCGGGAGGGTTGACAATGAGCAGTTCTTC.

This clonotype has at least ten counts. V is TRBV5-4 and J is TRBJ1-2; D is perhaps TRBD1 (5 bases). Trimming stripped 4 bases from V and 8 bases from J, with 18 bases between. The CDR3 has 14 residues. Germline CDR1 reads SGHNT; CDR2 reads YYREEE (reference sequence). As DNA, the CDR3 is TGTGCCAGCAGCCCCGGGGGGGGTACGTTCGGCTACACCTTC. Translation: CASSPGGGTFGYTF.

Many counts were recorded for this clonotype. The rearrangement joins TRBV20-1 to TRBJ2-7; D possibly corresponds to TRBD2 (5 bases). The CDR3 spans 13 residues. V lost 1 base, J lost 3 bases, and 10 bases lay in between. In germline, CDR1 is DFQATT, CDR2 SNEGSKA (reference sequence). In DNA, the CDR3 is TGCAGTGCTAGAGTAGGAGGAGTCTACGAGCAGTACTTC. It translates to CSARVGGVYEQYF.

The chain has TRBV25-1 and TRBJ2-1; 9 bases line up with TRBD1. The CDR3 covers 14 residues. The germline gives CDR1 MGHDK, CDR2 SYGVNS. With V trimmed by 6 bases and J by 6 bases, 6 bases remained unmatched. The CDR3 sequence is CASRGTGSPNEQFF. In DNA, the CDR3 is TGTGCCAGCAGGGGGACAGGGTCCCCCAATGAGCAGTTCTTC. The variable domain in full, completed from reference TRBV25-1 and TRBJ2-1, reads EADIYQTPRYLVIGTGKKITLECSQTMGHDKMYWYQQDPGMELHLIHYSYGVNSTEKGDLSSESTVSRIRTEHFPLTLESARPSHTSQYLCASRGTGSPNEQFFGPGTRLTVL.

This clonotype was seen repeatedly, ten times or more. The V and J genes are TRBV7-6 and TRBJ2-1, with TRBD2 identical over 11 bases. The CDR3 is 17 amino acids. CDR1 and CDR2 from the germline V gene are SGHVS and FNYEAQ. The V gene end was trimmed by 5 bases and the J gene end by 5 bases; junction bases not matched to a gene: 11. CDR3 nucleotides: TGTGCCAGCAGCCTCCGAGCTGCTAGCGGGAGGAACAATGAGCAGTTCTTC. This encodes CASSLRAASGRNNEQFF.

This clonotype has at least ten counts. The chain combines TRBV11-2 with TRBJ1-1, with D unresolved. Trimming took 1 base from V and 0 from J, leaving 12 bases between them. This CDR3 contains 16 residues. In germline, CDR1 is SGHAT, CDR2 FQNNGV. CDR3 bases: TGTGCCAGCAGCTTAGCTGGTAGAACCCTGAACACTGAAGCTTTCTTT. Protein product: CASSLAGRTLNTEAFF.

The chain recombines TRBV7-9 with TRBJ1-2; 7 nucleotides agree with TRBD1. The CDR3 loop spans 17 amino acids. Germline trimming cut 4 bases from V and 3 bases from J; bases unmatched to any gene: 14. CDR1 is SEHNR and CDR2 is FQNEAQ in the germline V gene (reference sequence). The CDR3 DNA is TGTGCCAGCAGCTCCCGAGTAGGGGACAGCATCGACTATGGCTACACCTTC. Amino acids: CASSSRVGDSIDYGYTF.

This chain joins TRBV5-4 and TRBJ2-1; weak D call: TRBD1 (5 bases). The CDR3 runs 14 residues. The germline V gene encodes CDR1 SGHNT and CDR2 YYREEE (reference sequence). Trimming cost V 0 bases and J 4 bases, with 8 bases left between them. Here the CDR3 DNA reads TGTGCCAGCAGCTTGGCAGGGTCGTACAATGAGCAGTTCTTC. Its protein is CASSLAGSYNEQFF. Full variable domain (missing parts from reference TRBV5-4 and TRBJ2-1): ETGVTQSPTHLIKTRGQQVTLRCSSQSGHNTVSWYQQALGQGPQFIFQYYREEENGRGNFPPRFSGLQFPNYSSELNVNALELDDSALYLCASSLAGSYNEQFFGPGTRLTVL.

This clonotype was observed many times. The chain carries TRBV9 and TRBJ2-3; either TRBD1 or TRBD2 may supply D (5 bases each). Per the germline V gene, CDR1 is SGDLS and CDR2 is YYNGEE. V lost 1 base and J lost 1, with 19 bases in between. The CDR3 consists of 18 residues. CDR3 nucleotides: TGTGCCAGCAGCGTAAGTGCCTCGAGGGGCAGGCGCACAGATACGCAGTATTTT. Its translation: CASSVSASRGRRTDTQYF. The full variable domain, its missing parts supplied by reference TRBV9 and TRBJ2-3, is DSGVTQTPKHLITATGQRVTLRCSPRSGDLSVYWYQQSLDQGLQFLIQYYNGEERAKGNILERFSAQQFPDLHSELNLSSLELGDSALYFCASSVSASRGRRTDTQYFGPGTRLTVL.

The sample holds many counts of this clonotype. This chain connects TRBV5-1 to TRBJ2-5, with 9 bases matching TRBD2. This CDR3 has 14 residues. With V trimmed by 2 bases and J by 3 bases, 2 bases remained unmatched. Germline-derived CDR1 and CDR2 are SGHRS and YFSETQ. Written as DNA, the CDR3 is TGCGCCAGCAGCTTTAGCGGGAGCGAAGAGACCCAGTACTTC. Its translation is CASSFSGSEETQYF.

This clonotype was seen ten or more times. This sequence joins TRBV3-1 and TRBJ2-3; 9 bases fit TRBD2. Germline-derived CDR1 and CDR2 are LGHDT and YNNKEL (reference sequence). Unmatched junction bases numbered 7, after V lost 3 bases and J lost 3 bases. The CDR3 is 16 residues long. The CDR3 DNA sequence: TGTGCCAGCAGCCACAGGGTTAGCGGGAGAACAGATACGCAGTATTTT. Encoded protein: CASSHRVSGRTDTQYF.

This clonotype appeared many times. The chain recombines TRBV6-5 with TRBJ2-3, with 9 bases identical to TRBD1. The germline CDR1 and CDR2 sequences are MNHEY and SVGAGI. The CDR3 is 15 residues long. Germline trimming cut 5 bases from V and 3 bases from J; bases unmatched to any gene: 6. Here the CDR3 DNA reads TGTGCCAGCAGTCCCCCGGGACAGGGAACAGATACGCAGTATTTT. Its translation: CASSPPGQGTDTQYF.

Comment on this clonotype: The junction does not match germline at one end; this may be a read error. CDR3 loop: CASRREGATNTEDFF. The CDR3 nucleotides are TGTGCCAGCAGAAGAGAGGGGGCAACGAACACTGAAGATTTCTTT. The rearrangement links TRBV6-1 to TRBJ1-1; TRBD1 matches at 7 bases. Germline values: CDR1 MNHNS, CDR2 SASEGT. CDR3 length equals 15 residues.

In this sample, this clonotype turned up many times. The chain couples TRBV24-1 to TRBJ2-3; 10 bases fit TRBD2. This CDR3 comprises 16 residues. Trimming at V came to 0 bases and at J to 4 bases, leaving 3 bases not matched to a gene. Germline-derived CDR1 and CDR2 are KGHDR and SFDVKD. In DNA, the CDR3 is TGTGCCACCAGTGATTTGATAGCGGGAGGCGCAGATACGCAGTATTTT. Translation gives CATSDLIAGGADTQYF.

In this sample, this clonotype turned up many times. The chain has TRBV27 and TRBJ1-1; no clear D gene. Looked up from germline, CDR1 is MNHEY and CDR2 is SMNVEV (reference sequence). The CDR3 has 14 residues. Deletions cut 7 bases from V and 7 bases from J, with 19 bases between. DNA for the CDR3: TGTGCCAGCACCACTTTCTACCCGAACGGTGAAGCTTTCTTT. Protein product: CASTTFYPNGEAFF.

This clonotype was seen just once. The J gene is TRBJ2-2, the V gene TRBV4-1; D unclear. Between the trimmed V and J ends, which lost 0 bases and 2 bases, there was a span of 7 bases. The CDR3 spans 15 residues. Per the germline V gene, CDR1 is MGHRA and CDR2 is YSYEKL. In nucleotides, the CDR3 is TGCGCCAGCAGCCAAGACAAGATTAACACCGGGGAGCTGTTTTTT. It codes for CASSQDKINTGELFF.